This is a list of T cell receptor beta chains from one sample in a study of OX40 agonist ivuxolimab in advanced cancers. Sequencing used immunoSEQ multiplex PCR; TCRdb keeps in-frame clones, though not all of them. Of about 57,000 clones listed, around 87% were seen once; the top ten hold 0.37%. The specimen comprised CD4+ or CD8+ T cells sorted from blood, sampled in a trial of the OX40 agonist ivuxolimab. The receptors were gathered from an adult with an advanced solid tumor such as melanoma, head and neck, liver or kidney cancer. CDR3s include the opening cysteine and the closing phenylalanine or tryptophan. D genes are given only for firm matches. The size field is filled for only some rows; it gives once, few, many or a size class.

V gene	J gene	clone size	D gene	CDR3 protein	CDR3 DNA
TRBV7-6	TRBJ2-1	-	TRBD2	CASSWRLAGAFNEQFF	TGTGCCAGCAGCTGGAGACTAGCGGGAGCGTTTAATGAGCAGTTCTTC
TRBV7-9	TRBJ2-7	-	TRBD2	CASSLVPAGVYEQYF	TGTGCCAGCAGCTTAGTCCCCGCGGGAGTCTACGAGCAGTACTTC
TRBV4-1	TRBJ2-7	-	TRBD1	CASSQASGQRIYEQYF	TGCGCCAGCAGCCAAGCTTCGGGACAGCGGATCTACGAGCAGTACTTC
TRBV4-1	TRBJ2-2	-	TRBD1	CASRPDRGLTGELFF	TGCGCCAGCAGGCCCGACAGGGGCCTCACCGGGGAGCTGTTTTTT
TRBV7-2	TRBJ1-2	-	-	CASSLRPVMGRGYGYTF	TGTGCCAGCAGCTTAAGGCCCGTTATGGGGAGGGGCTATGGCTACACCTTC
TRBV2	TRBJ1-5	-	TRBD1	CASSRGQGLNQPQHF	TGTGCCAGCAGTAGGGGACAGGGTCTCAATCAGCCCCAGCATTTT
TRBV7-3	TRBJ2-3	-	-	CASSFRGGSNSTDTQYF	TGTGCCAGCAGCTTTAGAGGCGGATCGAACAGCACAGATACGCAGTATTTT
TRBV7-2	TRBJ1-2	-	-	CASSLGSGNYGYTF	TGTGCCAGCAGCTTAGGTTCGGGGAACTATGGCTACACCTTC
TRBV6-1	TRBJ1-4	-	-	CASSDPGVTNEKLFF	TGTGCCAGCAGTGACCCGGGGGTAACTAATGAAAAACTGTTTTTT
TRBV5-1	TRBJ1-1	few	TRBD1	CASSLAGQGGTEAFF	TGCGCCAGCAGCTTGGCGGGGCAGGGGGGCACTGAAGCTTTCTTT
TRBV28	TRBJ1-5	-	-	CASSLEGQPQHF	TGTGCCAGCAGTTTGGAGGGTCAGCCCCAGCATTTT
TRBV15	TRBJ2-3	-	-	CATSRGLLAGTDTQYF	TGTGCCACCAGCAGAGGTCTGCTAGCAGGGACAGATACGCAGTATTTT